This T cell receptor beta chain was captured by sequencing in a study of cytomegalovirus exposure and HLA in healthy donors. Whole-study context: An analysis done earlier identified some 120 million unique TCR beta sequences from roughly 190 million T cells.

Use of 60 Vbeta and 13 Jbeta primers characterized the PCR. Sequencing used immunoSEQ multiplex PCR; TCRdb keeps in-frame clones, though not all of them. The table has 110,000 to 150,000 clones, roughly four fifths seen once; the top ten hold around 9.1%. Comment on this clone: The antigen is not known.

Overall study results and limits: Analysis was carried out at a later point, and it linked a missense DCLRE1C variant to TCR beta V- and J-gene trimming. What was likely a sequencing artifact was a cluster of highly shared sequence variants.

V gave up 8 bases and J gave up 6 bases, with 9 bases separating them. The CDR3 consists of 11 residues. Per germline, CDR1 ENHRY and CDR2 SYGVKD. The TCR comes from a woman aged 50 to 60 in good health and CMV-seropositive. The rearrangement links TRBV10-3 to TRBJ2-3; unclear D gene. Sequenced material: PBMCs. This chain's CDR3 is CAILVRDTQYF. As DNA, the CDR3 is TGTGCCATCTTGGTACGGGATACGCAGTATTTT.